This TCR beta chain was captured in a study of cytomegalovirus exposure and HLA in healthy donors. Background on the study: T cells numbering around 170 million yielded approximately 120 million unique TCR beta sequences in an earlier analysis.

The study, taken as a whole, reports: In vitro confirmation showed a few CMV-associated chains to be CMV antigen specific.

V gave up 4 bases and J gave up 1 base, with 7 bases separating them. The CDR3 contains 13 residues. The germline V gene has CDR1 SGHTA and CDR2 FQGNSA. Primers for the PCR totalled 60 Vbeta and 13 Jbeta. Repertoires were generated with immunoSEQ multiplex PCR, while TCRdb's copy carries only in-frame clones and drops some. Of 120,000 or so clones in the sample, 60% to 85% were seen once. Details on this clone: Antigen unknown. The sample holds other DNA sequences that translate to the same CDR3.

The V call is TRBV7-2, the J call TRBJ1-1; a possible D gene is TRBD1 (5 bases). Sequenced: PBMCs. This sequence originates from a man younger than 40 in good health and CMV-seronegative. The CDR3 spells CASSSDRNTEAFF. CDR3 bases: TGTGCCAGCAGCTCCGACAGGAACACTGAAGCTTTCTTT.